The rows below give T cell receptor beta chains drawn from one sample of a study of T cells in Graves' hyperthyroidism and ophthalmopathy. TCRdb re-derived calls from the multiplex PCR reads in MiXCR, one entry per CDR3 protein. This sample has fewer than 850,000 distinct CDR3 sequences, with 15% to 20% found just once. The sequenced sample consisted of blood. These receptors all stem from a man aged 45-60 years with Graves' hyperthyroidism. Both conserved end residues are part of each CDR3. A D gene is named only where the DNA matches it firmly. Clone size appears in some rows only: once, few, many, or a class for an expanded clone.

clone_size d_call j_call v_call cdr3_aa cdr3_nt
- TRBD1 TRBJ1-6 TRBV7-9 CASSPKSGGSSYNSPLHF TGTGCCAGCAGCCCGAAATCAGGGGGCAGCTCCTATAATTCACCCCTCCACTTT
- - TRBJ2-4 TRBV10-3 CAISEQAGQSAKNIQYF TGTGCCATCAGTGAGCAGGCGGGACAGTCGGCCAAAAACATTCAGTACTTC
few - TRBJ2-2 TRBV2 CATSAGDELFF TGTGCCACCTCGGCCGGTGACGAGCTGTTTTTT
many - TRBJ2-6 TRBV2 CARQSGTGANVLTF TGTGCCAGGCAGTCGGGGACGGGGGCCAACGTCCTGACTTTC
many - TRBJ1-1 TRBV12-3/TRBV12-4 CASSPQRGGSNTEAFF TGTGCCAGCAGCCCACAGAGGGGGGGCTCAAACACTGAAGCTTTCTTT
- TRBD2 TRBJ2-2 TRBV19 CASSFGGLAGTNTGELFF TGTGCCAGTAGTTTCGGCGGACTAGCGGGGACGAACACCGGGGAGCTGTTTTTT
few - TRBJ2-1 TRBV14 CASRRVWGSSYNEQFF TGTGCCAGCAGGCGGGTTTGGGGTAGCTCCTACAATGAGCAGTTCTTC
many TRBD1 TRBJ1-1 TRBV7-3 CASSLAGTENTEAFF TGTGCCAGCAGCTTGGCCGGGACAGAGAACACTGAAGCTTTCTTT
many TRBD1 TRBJ1-2 TRBV27 CASSFSRQGLHSGSNYGYTF TGTGCCAGCAGTTTTAGTCGACAGGGTCTACATAGCGGTTCTAACTATGGCTACACCTTC
many - TRBJ2-5 TRBV7-3 CASSLIGSGAETQYF TGTGCCAGCAGCTTAATCGGGAGTGGGGCAGAGACCCAGTACTTC
- - TRBJ2-1 TRBV27 CASSFETGTLHNEQFF TGTGCCAGCAGTTTTGAAACAGGGACGCTACACAATGAGCAGTTCTTC
many - TRBJ1-1 TRBV18 CASSRDHGTEAFF TGTGCCAGCTCCCGGGACCACGGGACTGAAGCTTTCTTT
many - TRBJ1-5 TRBV27 CASSPGSYSNQPQHF TGTGCCAGCAGTCCCGGGTCCTATAGCAATCAGCCCCAGCATTTT
- TRBD1 TRBJ1-5 TRBV20-1 CSALFPFGTGAFYSNQPQHF TGCAGTGCCCTCTTTCCTTTTGGGACAGGGGCATTTTATAGCAATCAGCCCCAGCATTTT
many TRBD2 TRBJ2-1 TRBV20-1 CSARRREDNEQFF TGCAGTGCTAGACGGCGGGAGGACAATGAGCAGTTCTTC
few TRBD1 TRBJ1-1 TRBV6-1 CASSPTGVMAEAFF TGTGCCAGCAGCCCCACAGGGGTAATGGCTGAAGCTTTCTTT
- - TRBJ2-4 TRBV19 CASRPQGPKNIQYF TGTGCCAGTAGGCCCCAGGGACCCAAAAACATTCAGTACTTC
few TRBD2 TRBJ2-1 TRBV7-2 CASSRLGTSGVNEQFF TGTGCCAGCAGTCGTCTCGGGACTAGCGGGGTCAATGAGCAGTTCTTC
few - TRBJ2-4 TRBV5-4 CASGSEKLIQYF TGTGCCAGCGGGTCAGAGAAGCTTATTCAGTACTTC
few - TRBJ1-5 TRBV12-3/TRBV12-4 CASSLWGTQPQHF TGTGCCAGCAGTTTGTGGGGGACTCAGCCCCAGCATTTT
many - TRBJ1-1 TRBV7-3 CASSVSWNTEAFF TGTGCCAGCAGCGTATCATGGAACACTGAAGCTTTCTTT
few - TRBJ1-1 TRBV6-2/TRBV6-3 CASSKNRELTEAFF TGTGCCAGCAGTAAAAACAGGGAATTGACTGAAGCTTTCTTT
many TRBD1 TRBJ1-2 TRBV12-3/TRBV12-4 CASSPGQGQANYGYTF TGTGCCAGCAGCCCAGGACAGGGACAAGCTAACTATGGCTACACCTTC
few - TRBJ1-4 TRBV25-1 CASKRGGEKLFF TGTGCCAGCAAGAGAGGCGGTGAAAAACTGTTTTTT
many TRBD1 TRBJ2-3 TRBV7-9 CASSLDRSTDTQYF TGTGCCAGCAGCTTGGACAGGAGCACAGATACGCAGTATTTT
- - TRBJ2-3 TRBV5-4 CASSSRGGVKDTQYF TGTGCCAGCAGCTCAAGGGGAGGAGTTAAAGATACGCAGTATTTT
- - TRBJ1-1 TRBV4-3 CASSPLITGIGGIRTEAFF TGCGCCAGCAGCCCTTTAATAACCGGGATAGGGGGAATAAGAACTGAAGCTTTCTTT
- TRBD1 TRBJ1-4 TRBV7-9 CASRPLEGTGGYEKLFF TGTGCCAGCAGGCCACTAGAAGGGACAGGGGGCTATGAAAAACTGTTTTTT
few - TRBJ2-1 TRBV9 CASSVAHNEQFF TGTGCCAGCAGCGTAGCCCACAATGAGCAGTTCTTC
few - TRBJ2-2 TRBV10-1 CASSGVGGELFF TGCGCCAGCTCCGGGGTGGGCGGGGAGCTGTTTTTT
many - TRBJ1-1 TRBV12-3/TRBV12-4 CASTRFPGNTEAFF TGTGCCAGCACGAGATTCCCAGGGAACACTGAAGCTTTCTTT
- - TRBJ1-2 TRBV3-1 CASSQVLSSVNYGYTF TGTGCCAGCAGCCAAGTTTTGAGTAGCGTTAACTATGGCTACACCTTC
few - TRBJ2-2 TRBV18 CASSPLGAPNTGELFF TGTGCCAGCTCGCCCCTCGGGGCCCCGAACACCGGGGAGCTGTTTTTT
few - TRBJ1-5 TRBV19 CASRVRDIGGNQPQHF TGTGCCAGTAGGGTCAGGGATATAGGCGGCAATCAGCCCCAGCATTTT